The 9 T cell receptor beta chains below all came from one sample that was sequenced in a study of shared clonotypes between healthy human individuals. TCRdb's copy holds only in-frame clones and misses some; the assay was immunoSEQ multiplex PCR. The sample gives 400,000 to 600,000 clones, 60% to 80% of which show up once; under 15% is in the top ten. Sequences were obtained from PBMCs. These receptors all come from a woman in her thirties or forties in good health. Some clones in this sample may be carry-over from other donors' samples.

The chain joins TRBV10-2 to TRBJ2-2, with D perhaps matching TRBD1 or TRBD2 (5 bases each). Germline assignment: CDR1 WSHSY and CDR2 SAAADI. The CDR3 is made up of 17 amino acids. The V end was cut by 8 bases, the J end by 5 bases, with 24 bases between. CDR3 residues: CASSPKWGKARTGELFF. The CDR3 DNA sequence: TGCGCCAGCTCTCCGAAGTGGGGGAAGGCGCGGACCGGGGAGCTGTTTTTT.

The chain employs TRBV5-1 and TRBJ2-7; TRBD2 might be the D (6 bases). This CDR3 is built from 14 residues. Deletions cut 7 bases from V and 1 base from J, with 15 bases between. In germline, CDR1 is SGHRS, CDR2 YFSETQ. The chain's CDR3 is CASGGTVASYEQYF. CDR3 DNA sequence: TGCGCCAGCGGGGGGACGGTCGCTTCCTACGAGCAGTACTTC.

On this clone itself: One end of the junction fails to match germline, which may point to a read error. Here the CDR3 DNA reads TGTGCCAGCAGGAGACCGGGACTCCTAAGAACCTACGAGCGGTACTTC. Translated: CASRRPGLLRTYERYF. The chain uses TRBV28 and TRBJ2-7, with a possible D match to TRBD2 (6 bases). CDR1 is MDHEN, CDR2 SYDVKM, per germline. The CDR3 consists of 16 residues.

The chain couples TRBV11-1 to TRBJ2-3, with D maybe TRBD2 (6 bases). V was cut by 2 bases and J by 1 base, with 10 bases left in between. The CDR3 is made up of 15 amino acids. The germline gives CDR1 SGHAT, CDR2 FQDESV (reference sequence). The CDR3 protein is CASSLWASGTDTQYF. The DNA for the CDR3 is TGTGCCAGCAGCTTATGGGCTAGCGGCACAGATACGCAGTATTTT.

V gene TRBV7-8 combines with J gene TRBJ2-5; 9 bases agree with TRBD1. The CDR3 spans 15 residues. Germline-derived CDR1 and CDR2 are SGHVS and FQNEAQ. V shed 5 bases and J 7 bases; nucleotides not matched to a gene: 11. CDR3 amino acids: CASSRDREFQGTQYF. The DNA of the CDR3 is TGTGCCAGCAGCCGGGACAGGGAGTTCCAGGGGACCCAGTACTTC.

J is TRBJ2-3 and V is TRBV14; TRBD2 matches at 15 bases. Germline CDR1 is SGHDN and CDR2 is FVKESK. This CDR3 is 20 amino acids long. With 1 base clipped from V and 4 bases from J, the junction kept 12 bases outside the gene matches. CDR3 region: CASSQGRTSGRALGSDTQYF. The CDR3 DNA follows: TGTGCCAGCAGCCAAGGACGGACTAGCGGGAGGGCCCTGGGCTCAGATACGCAGTATTTT.

The chain combines TRBV7-2 with TRBJ2-4; D not resolved. The CDR3 covers 16 residues. Trimming removed 4 bases from V and 0 bases from J, with 13 bases in between. Germline CDR1 and CDR2: SGHTA and FQGNSA. The CDR3 is CASSSYRTVAKNIQYF. The CDR3 DNA follows: TGTGCCAGCAGCTCCTATAGGACGGTAGCCAAAAACATTCAGTACTTC. Combining the CDR3 with reference TRBV7-2 and TRBJ2-4 gives the whole variable domain GAGVSQSPSNKVTEKGKDVELRCDPISGHTALYWYRQSLGQGLEFLIYFQGNSAPDKSGLPSDRFSAERTGGSVSTLTIQRTQQEDSAVYLCASSSYRTVAKNIQYFGAGTRLSVL.

The J gene is TRBJ2-7, the V gene TRBV7-9; D unclear. Per germline, CDR1 SEHNR and CDR2 FQNEAQ (reference sequence). V was clipped by 2 bases and J by 2 bases, with 7 bases between them. This CDR3 is built from 13 residues. In nucleotides, the CDR3 is TGTGCCAGCAGCTTATATGAGGCCTACGAGCAGTACTTC. It specifies CASSLYEAYEQYF.

This chain joins TRBV27 and TRBJ2-1; no clear D. Per the germline V gene, CDR1 is MNHEY and CDR2 is SMNVEV (reference sequence). The CDR3 is 16 residues long. V lost 0 bases to trimming and J lost 4 bases, with 13 bases between them. The CDR3 protein is CASSLSVTVKYNEQFF. The CDR3 DNA reads as TGTGCCAGCAGTTTATCAGTGACGGTGAAGTACAATGAGCAGTTCTTC.